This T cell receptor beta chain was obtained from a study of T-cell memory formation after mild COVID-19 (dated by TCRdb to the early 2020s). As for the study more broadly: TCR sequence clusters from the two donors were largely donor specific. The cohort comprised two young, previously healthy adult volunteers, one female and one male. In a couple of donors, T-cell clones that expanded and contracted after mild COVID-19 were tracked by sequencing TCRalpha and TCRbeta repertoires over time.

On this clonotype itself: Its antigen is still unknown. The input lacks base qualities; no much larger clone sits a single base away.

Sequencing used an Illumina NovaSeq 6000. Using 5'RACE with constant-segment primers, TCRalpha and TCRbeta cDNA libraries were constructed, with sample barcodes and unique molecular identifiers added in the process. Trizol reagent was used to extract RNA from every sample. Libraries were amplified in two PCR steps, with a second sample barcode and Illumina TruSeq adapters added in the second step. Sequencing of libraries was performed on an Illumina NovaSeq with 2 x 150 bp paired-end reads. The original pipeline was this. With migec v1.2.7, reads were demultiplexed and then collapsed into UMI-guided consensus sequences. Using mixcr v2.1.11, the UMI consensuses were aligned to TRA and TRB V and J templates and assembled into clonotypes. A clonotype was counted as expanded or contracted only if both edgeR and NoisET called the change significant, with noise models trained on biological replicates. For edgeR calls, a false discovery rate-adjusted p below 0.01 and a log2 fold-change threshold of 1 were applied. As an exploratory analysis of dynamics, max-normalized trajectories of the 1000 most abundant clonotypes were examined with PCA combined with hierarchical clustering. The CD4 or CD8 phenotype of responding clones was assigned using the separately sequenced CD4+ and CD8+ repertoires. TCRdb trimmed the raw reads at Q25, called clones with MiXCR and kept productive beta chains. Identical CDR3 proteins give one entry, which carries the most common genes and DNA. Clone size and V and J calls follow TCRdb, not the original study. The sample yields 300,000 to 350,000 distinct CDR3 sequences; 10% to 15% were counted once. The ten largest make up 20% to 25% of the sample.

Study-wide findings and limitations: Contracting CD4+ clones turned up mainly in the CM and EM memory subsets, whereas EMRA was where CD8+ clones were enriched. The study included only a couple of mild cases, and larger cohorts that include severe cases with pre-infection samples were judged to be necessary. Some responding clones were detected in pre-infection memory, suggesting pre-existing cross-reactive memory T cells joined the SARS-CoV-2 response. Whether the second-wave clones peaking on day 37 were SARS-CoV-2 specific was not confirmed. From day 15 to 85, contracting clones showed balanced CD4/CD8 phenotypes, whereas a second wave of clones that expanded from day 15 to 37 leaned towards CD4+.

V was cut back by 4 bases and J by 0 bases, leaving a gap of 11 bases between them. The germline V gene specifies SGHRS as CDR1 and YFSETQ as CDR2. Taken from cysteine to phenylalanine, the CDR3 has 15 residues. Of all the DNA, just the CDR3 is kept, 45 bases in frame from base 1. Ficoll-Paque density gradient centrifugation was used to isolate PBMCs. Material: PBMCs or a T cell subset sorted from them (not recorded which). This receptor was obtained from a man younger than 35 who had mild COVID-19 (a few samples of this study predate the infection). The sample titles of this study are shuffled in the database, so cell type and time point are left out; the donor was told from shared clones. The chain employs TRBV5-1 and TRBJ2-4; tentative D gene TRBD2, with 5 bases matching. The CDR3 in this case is CASSPGLLAKNIQYF. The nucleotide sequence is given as TGCGCCAGCAGCCCAGGACTTCTAGCCAAAAACATTCAGTACTTC.